The source of this T cell receptor beta chain is a study of identical twins. Germline lookup yields CDR1 SGHNT and CDR2 YYREEE (reference sequence). This CDR3 comprises 17 residues. The ends lost 4 bases at V and 1 base at J; junction bases unmatched: 7. Study conclusions and caveats: Insertions ran lower in abundant cord blood beta clonotypes, though not in memory repertoires. Alpha sequences that were out-of-frame and twin-shared showed an excess of low generation probability.

With no exceptions, donors were healthy Caucasians. With regard to this clonotype: Its cognate antigen is unknown.

In TCRdb, the 5' RACE reads were re-called with MiXCR into one record per CDR3 protein. The table shows 200,000 to 250,000 distinct CDR3 sequences, with 10% to 15% occurring only once. These data also featured in a second study, about yellow fever vaccine responses in identical twins.

This receptor was taken from a woman younger than 35 in good health. The chain uses TRBV5-4 and TRBJ2-1; 11 bases line up with TRBD2. Material: memory (CD45RO+) T cells sorted from blood. The CDR3 DNA sequence: TGTGCCAGCAGCGGTACTAGCGGGGGATTTTCCTACAATGAGCAGTTCTTC. Its protein product is CASSGTSGGFSYNEQFF. Drawing the rest from reference TRBV5-4 and TRBJ2-1, the complete variable domain is ETGVTQSPTHLIKTRGQQVTLRCSSQSGHNTVSWYQQALGQGPQFIFQYYREEENGRGNFPPRFSGLQFPNYSSELNVNALELDDSALYLCASSGTSGGFSYNEQFFGPGTRLTVL.